Shown below are 16 T cell receptor beta chains from a single sample sequenced in a study of T cell clonality in common variable immunodeficiency. This table comes from immunoSEQ multiplex PCR, and its TCRdb copy is limited to in-frame clones, with some not included. Altogether some 54,000 clones were found in the sample, and no singletons occur. Input material: peripheral blood mononuclear cells. The receptors stem from a person aged 18 to 75 in good health.

This clone was detected ten times or more. The CDR3 end lies 3 residues beyond the end of the read and is filled in from the germline J gene. This chain connects TRBV30 to TRBJ1-6; possible D gene TRBD1, 6 bases. This CDR3 has 15 residues. Germline assignment: CDR1 GTSNPN and CDR2 SVGIG (reference sequence). Trimming pared 2 bases from V and 6 bases from J, leaving 14 bases between. CDR3: CAWSSGHGGNSPLHF. The part of the CDR3 DNA that was read is TGTGCCTGGAGTTCGGGACACGGAGGTAATTCACCC.

This clone was observed many times. The read halts 3 residues ahead of the CDR3 end, with the missing end drawn from the germline J gene. The chain has TRBV5-1 and TRBJ2-7; D might be TRBD1 (5 bases). Germline assignment: CDR1 SGHRS and CDR2 YFSETQ. V gave up 5 bases and J gave up 0 bases, with 9 bases separating them. There are 13 residues in the CDR3. CDR3 amino acids: CASRGASSYEQYF. The sequenced CDR3 bases are TGCGCCAGCAGAGGGGCAAGCTCCTACGAG.

With regard to this clone: Coverage ceases 3 residues before the CDR3 finishes, and the germline J gene fills in the end. This chain uses TRBV18 with TRBJ1-1, with D perhaps matching TRBD1 (5 bases). The CDR3 loop spans 13 amino acids. V was clipped by 3 bases and J by 3 bases, with 8 bases between them. The V gene's germline CDR1 is KGHSH and CDR2 LQKENI. CDR3: CASSPDMYTEAFF. CDR3 DNA, as far as it was read: TGTGCCAGCTCACCGGACATGTACACTGAA.

This clone was seen repeatedly, ten times or more. The read terminates 3 residues ahead of where the CDR3 ends, so the germline J gene completes it. The gene calls are TRBV5-6 and TRBJ2-5, with 12 bases that match TRBD2. Germline CDR1 and CDR2: SGHDT and YYEEEE. CDR3 size: 15 residues. V shed 2 bases and J 2 bases; nucleotides not matched to a gene: 1. CDR3 amino acids: CASSLGTSGQETQYF. CDR3 DNA, as far as it was read: TGTGCCAGCAGCTTAGGGACTAGCGGGCAAGAGACC.

This clone showed up just a few times. The read ends 3 residues before the CDR3 terminus; that terminus is restored from the germline J gene. This chain connects TRBV5-1 to TRBJ2-3; 11 nucleotides agree with TRBD2. The CDR3 has 15 amino acids. CDR1 SGHRS and CDR2 YFSETQ come from the germline V gene. The CDR3 bases that were read are TGCGCCAGCAGTTATAGCGGGGGGGCCGGGGAGACG. Amino acid sequence: CASSYSGGAGET. In full, the CDR3 is CASSYSGGAGETQYF.

This clone has ten or more counts. The read terminates 3 residues ahead of where the CDR3 ends, so the germline J gene completes it. The chain has TRBV18 and TRBJ2-1; D perhaps matches TRBD2 (6 bases). There are 16 residues in the CDR3. V lost 3 bases to trimming and J lost 6 bases, with 18 bases between them. Germline V gives CDR1 KGHSH, CDR2 LQKENI. Incomplete CDR3 DNA: TGTGCCAGCTCACCCCCCCGGCAGGGACTCTCCAATGAG. Its translation is CASSPPRQGLSNE. The entire CDR3 sequence reads CASSPPRQGLSNEQFF.

This clone appeared many times. The read ends 3 residues early relative to the CDR3; the germline J gene fills the gap. The chain couples TRBV6-1 to TRBJ2-5, with 7 positions matching TRBD1. The CDR3 spans 14 residues. V shed 2 bases and J 5 bases; nucleotides not matched to a gene: 5. CDR1 is MNHNS and CDR2 is SASEGT in the germline V gene. The CDR3: CASSELAGGETQYF. Partial CDR3 DNA: TGTGCCAGCAGTGAATTAGCAGGGGGTGAGACC.

Comment on this clone: The read terminates 3 residues before the CDR3 end, so the remaining end is supplied by the germline J gene. This chain links TRBV18 with TRBJ1-2; D might be TRBD1 (6 bases). This CDR3 region has 16 residues. The germline V gene encodes CDR1 KGHSH and CDR2 LQKENI. The V end lost 2 bases, the J end lost 0 bases, and 13 bases lay between the germline ends. The CDR3 bases that were read are TGTGCCAGCTCACCAGAAGGGGACACCACTAACTATGGC. Translating it yields CASSPEGDTTNYG. The entire CDR3 sequence reads CASSPEGDTTNYGYTF.

This clone was seen only a few times. Read data end 3 residues before the CDR3 end; the end is taken from the germline J gene. The chain is built from TRBV18 and TRBJ1-3; possible D gene TRBD1, 5 bases. V was cut by 6 bases and J by 0 bases, with 18 bases left in between. The CDR3 has 17 amino acids. Germline CDR1 is KGHSH and CDR2 is LQKENI. Incomplete CDR3 DNA: TGTGCCAGCTCGATCCGGGGGACCACACTCTCTGGAAACACC. Amino acids: CASSIRGTTLSGNT. The whole CDR3 sequence is CASSIRGTTLSGNTIYF.

This clone was seen only a few times. The missing CDR3 end, 3 residues past where the read stops, is filled in from the germline J gene. The V gene is TRBV5-6, the J gene TRBJ2-2, with 12 bases lining up with TRBD1. Germline assignment: CDR1 SGHDT and CDR2 YYEEEE. With V trimmed by 4 bases and J by 6 bases, 4 bases remained unmatched. This CDR3 comprises 15 residues. The part of the CDR3 DNA that was read is TGTGCCAGCAGCGTCCGGGACAGGGGGCCCGGGGAG. Protein sequence: CASSVRDRGPGE. The full CDR3 protein reads CASSVRDRGPGELFF. Drawing the rest from reference TRBV5-6 and TRBJ2-2, the complete variable domain is DAGVTQSPTHLIKTRGQQVTLRCSPKSGHDTVSWYQQALGQGPQFIFQYYEEEERQRGNFPDRFSGHQFPNYSSELNVNALLLGDSALYLCASSVRDRGPGELFFGEGSRLTVL.

This clone has at least ten counts. The read ends 3 residues shy of where the CDR3 ends; the end is completed using the germline J gene. The chain employs TRBV20-1 and TRBJ2-2; D possibly corresponds to TRBD1 (5 bases). CDR3 size: 13 residues. Per germline, CDR1 DFQATT and CDR2 SNEGSKA (reference sequence). The CDR3 loop reads CSARPPDRAGLFF. Partial CDR3 DNA: TGCAGTGCTAGGCCACCCGACAGAGCTGGG.

This clone was recorded many times. The read ends 3 residues before the CDR3 terminus; that terminus is restored from the germline J gene. The chain links TRBV5-1 to TRBJ2-2; 9 nucleotides align to TRBD1. This CDR3 has 18 residues. Germline-derived CDR1 and CDR2 are SGHRS and YFSETQ. The trim removed 0 bases at V and 5 bases at J, leaving 11 bases unmatched. CDR3: CASSLDLQGAFGTGELFF. The covered CDR3 bases are TGCGCCAGCAGCTTGGACTTACAGGGGGCCTTCGGGACCGGGGAG.

On this clone itself: Read coverage stops 3 residues before the CDR3 terminus; the germline J gene supplies the remainder. This chain connects TRBV7-2 to TRBJ1-2, with unresolved D. Germline loops: CDR1 SGHTA, CDR2 FQGNSA. This CDR3 has 13 residues. Trimming removed 7 bases from V and 1 base from J, with 10 bases in between. The DNA read from the CDR3 is TGTGCCAGCACCCCCGACAATAACTATGGC. Protein sequence: CASTPDNNYG. The full-length CDR3 reads as CASTPDNNYGYTF.

This clone was counted between two and nine times. The sequenced part of the CDR3 DNA is TGTGCCAGCAGCTTAGGGGGGACTAGCGAAGAGACG. Protein product: CASSLGGTSEET. The whole CDR3 protein reads CASSLGGTSEETQYF. The chain is built from TRBV7-7 and TRBJ2-3, with TRBD2 identical over 10 bases. The CDR3 end is not reached by the read, which stops 3 residues before it; the germline J gene fills it in. From germline, CDR1 is SSHAT and CDR2 FNYEAQ (reference sequence). The CDR3 sequence is 15 residues long.

This clone was recorded at least ten times. The read finishes 3 residues shy of the CDR3 end, and the germline J gene is used to complete it. V is TRBV5-1 and J is TRBJ2-7; 9 nucleotides align to TRBD2. The CDR3 spans 17 residues. V was pared by 4 bases and J by 4 bases, with 15 bases of the junction left unmatched. Germline CDR1 is SGHRS and CDR2 is YFSETQ. The CDR3 is CASSQAALGTSLYEQYF. The sequenced part of the CDR3 DNA is TGCGCCAGCAGCCAGGCTGCCTTGGGGACTAGCCTTTACGAG.

This clone appeared many times. Sequencing ends 3 residues short of the CDR3 end; the germline J gene provides the rest. The chain has TRBV20-1 and TRBJ1-5; TRBD1 agrees at 7 bases. Germline CDR1 reads DFQATT; CDR2 reads SNEGSKA (reference sequence). CDR3 length: 17 amino acids. Trimming cost V 3 bases and J 1 base; bases outside gene matches: 12. The sequenced CDR3 bases are TGCAGTGCTAGTCTAGGAGGGGGCTTTATGAGCAATCAGCCC. Translating gives CSASLGGGFMSNQP. The full CDR3 is CSASLGGGFMSNQPQHF.